This T cell receptor (beta chain) came from a study of T-cell reconstitution after alpha-beta-depleted transplantation in children. Study results and limitations: T-cell numbers and diversity one year post-transplant derived largely from freshly generated T cells. As was reported, about two months after transplant, alpha-beta T cells came from several hundred expanded graft clones. The origin of high day-60 TCRbeta diversity in some patients lay in surviving recipient T cells and thymic progenitors.

The CDR3 extends over 15 amino acids. Germline V gene sequence: CDR1 KGHSH, CDR2 LQKENI. Worth noting for this clonotype: Its antigen is undetermined. Its ends do not fully match the called genes, so a read error is possible.

Researchers prepared the TCRbeta library using unique molecular identifiers, the study reports. TCRdb processed the PCR reads anew with MiXCR; each CDR3 protein has one entry. The sample records approximately 490,000 distinct CDR3 sequences, roughly a tenth being singletons. The rearrangement uses TRBV18 and TRBJ2-7, with D hard to call. The receptor comes from a child aged 2 to 9 with inherited bone marrow failure, due to receive a stem cell transplant. The sequences come from PBMCs, collected before TCRalphabeta/CD19-depleted stem cell transplant. In DNA, the CDR3 is TGCGCCAGCTCGCCTCGTCGAAGTAGCTCCTACGAGCAGTACTTC. Translation: CASSPRRSSSYEQYF.